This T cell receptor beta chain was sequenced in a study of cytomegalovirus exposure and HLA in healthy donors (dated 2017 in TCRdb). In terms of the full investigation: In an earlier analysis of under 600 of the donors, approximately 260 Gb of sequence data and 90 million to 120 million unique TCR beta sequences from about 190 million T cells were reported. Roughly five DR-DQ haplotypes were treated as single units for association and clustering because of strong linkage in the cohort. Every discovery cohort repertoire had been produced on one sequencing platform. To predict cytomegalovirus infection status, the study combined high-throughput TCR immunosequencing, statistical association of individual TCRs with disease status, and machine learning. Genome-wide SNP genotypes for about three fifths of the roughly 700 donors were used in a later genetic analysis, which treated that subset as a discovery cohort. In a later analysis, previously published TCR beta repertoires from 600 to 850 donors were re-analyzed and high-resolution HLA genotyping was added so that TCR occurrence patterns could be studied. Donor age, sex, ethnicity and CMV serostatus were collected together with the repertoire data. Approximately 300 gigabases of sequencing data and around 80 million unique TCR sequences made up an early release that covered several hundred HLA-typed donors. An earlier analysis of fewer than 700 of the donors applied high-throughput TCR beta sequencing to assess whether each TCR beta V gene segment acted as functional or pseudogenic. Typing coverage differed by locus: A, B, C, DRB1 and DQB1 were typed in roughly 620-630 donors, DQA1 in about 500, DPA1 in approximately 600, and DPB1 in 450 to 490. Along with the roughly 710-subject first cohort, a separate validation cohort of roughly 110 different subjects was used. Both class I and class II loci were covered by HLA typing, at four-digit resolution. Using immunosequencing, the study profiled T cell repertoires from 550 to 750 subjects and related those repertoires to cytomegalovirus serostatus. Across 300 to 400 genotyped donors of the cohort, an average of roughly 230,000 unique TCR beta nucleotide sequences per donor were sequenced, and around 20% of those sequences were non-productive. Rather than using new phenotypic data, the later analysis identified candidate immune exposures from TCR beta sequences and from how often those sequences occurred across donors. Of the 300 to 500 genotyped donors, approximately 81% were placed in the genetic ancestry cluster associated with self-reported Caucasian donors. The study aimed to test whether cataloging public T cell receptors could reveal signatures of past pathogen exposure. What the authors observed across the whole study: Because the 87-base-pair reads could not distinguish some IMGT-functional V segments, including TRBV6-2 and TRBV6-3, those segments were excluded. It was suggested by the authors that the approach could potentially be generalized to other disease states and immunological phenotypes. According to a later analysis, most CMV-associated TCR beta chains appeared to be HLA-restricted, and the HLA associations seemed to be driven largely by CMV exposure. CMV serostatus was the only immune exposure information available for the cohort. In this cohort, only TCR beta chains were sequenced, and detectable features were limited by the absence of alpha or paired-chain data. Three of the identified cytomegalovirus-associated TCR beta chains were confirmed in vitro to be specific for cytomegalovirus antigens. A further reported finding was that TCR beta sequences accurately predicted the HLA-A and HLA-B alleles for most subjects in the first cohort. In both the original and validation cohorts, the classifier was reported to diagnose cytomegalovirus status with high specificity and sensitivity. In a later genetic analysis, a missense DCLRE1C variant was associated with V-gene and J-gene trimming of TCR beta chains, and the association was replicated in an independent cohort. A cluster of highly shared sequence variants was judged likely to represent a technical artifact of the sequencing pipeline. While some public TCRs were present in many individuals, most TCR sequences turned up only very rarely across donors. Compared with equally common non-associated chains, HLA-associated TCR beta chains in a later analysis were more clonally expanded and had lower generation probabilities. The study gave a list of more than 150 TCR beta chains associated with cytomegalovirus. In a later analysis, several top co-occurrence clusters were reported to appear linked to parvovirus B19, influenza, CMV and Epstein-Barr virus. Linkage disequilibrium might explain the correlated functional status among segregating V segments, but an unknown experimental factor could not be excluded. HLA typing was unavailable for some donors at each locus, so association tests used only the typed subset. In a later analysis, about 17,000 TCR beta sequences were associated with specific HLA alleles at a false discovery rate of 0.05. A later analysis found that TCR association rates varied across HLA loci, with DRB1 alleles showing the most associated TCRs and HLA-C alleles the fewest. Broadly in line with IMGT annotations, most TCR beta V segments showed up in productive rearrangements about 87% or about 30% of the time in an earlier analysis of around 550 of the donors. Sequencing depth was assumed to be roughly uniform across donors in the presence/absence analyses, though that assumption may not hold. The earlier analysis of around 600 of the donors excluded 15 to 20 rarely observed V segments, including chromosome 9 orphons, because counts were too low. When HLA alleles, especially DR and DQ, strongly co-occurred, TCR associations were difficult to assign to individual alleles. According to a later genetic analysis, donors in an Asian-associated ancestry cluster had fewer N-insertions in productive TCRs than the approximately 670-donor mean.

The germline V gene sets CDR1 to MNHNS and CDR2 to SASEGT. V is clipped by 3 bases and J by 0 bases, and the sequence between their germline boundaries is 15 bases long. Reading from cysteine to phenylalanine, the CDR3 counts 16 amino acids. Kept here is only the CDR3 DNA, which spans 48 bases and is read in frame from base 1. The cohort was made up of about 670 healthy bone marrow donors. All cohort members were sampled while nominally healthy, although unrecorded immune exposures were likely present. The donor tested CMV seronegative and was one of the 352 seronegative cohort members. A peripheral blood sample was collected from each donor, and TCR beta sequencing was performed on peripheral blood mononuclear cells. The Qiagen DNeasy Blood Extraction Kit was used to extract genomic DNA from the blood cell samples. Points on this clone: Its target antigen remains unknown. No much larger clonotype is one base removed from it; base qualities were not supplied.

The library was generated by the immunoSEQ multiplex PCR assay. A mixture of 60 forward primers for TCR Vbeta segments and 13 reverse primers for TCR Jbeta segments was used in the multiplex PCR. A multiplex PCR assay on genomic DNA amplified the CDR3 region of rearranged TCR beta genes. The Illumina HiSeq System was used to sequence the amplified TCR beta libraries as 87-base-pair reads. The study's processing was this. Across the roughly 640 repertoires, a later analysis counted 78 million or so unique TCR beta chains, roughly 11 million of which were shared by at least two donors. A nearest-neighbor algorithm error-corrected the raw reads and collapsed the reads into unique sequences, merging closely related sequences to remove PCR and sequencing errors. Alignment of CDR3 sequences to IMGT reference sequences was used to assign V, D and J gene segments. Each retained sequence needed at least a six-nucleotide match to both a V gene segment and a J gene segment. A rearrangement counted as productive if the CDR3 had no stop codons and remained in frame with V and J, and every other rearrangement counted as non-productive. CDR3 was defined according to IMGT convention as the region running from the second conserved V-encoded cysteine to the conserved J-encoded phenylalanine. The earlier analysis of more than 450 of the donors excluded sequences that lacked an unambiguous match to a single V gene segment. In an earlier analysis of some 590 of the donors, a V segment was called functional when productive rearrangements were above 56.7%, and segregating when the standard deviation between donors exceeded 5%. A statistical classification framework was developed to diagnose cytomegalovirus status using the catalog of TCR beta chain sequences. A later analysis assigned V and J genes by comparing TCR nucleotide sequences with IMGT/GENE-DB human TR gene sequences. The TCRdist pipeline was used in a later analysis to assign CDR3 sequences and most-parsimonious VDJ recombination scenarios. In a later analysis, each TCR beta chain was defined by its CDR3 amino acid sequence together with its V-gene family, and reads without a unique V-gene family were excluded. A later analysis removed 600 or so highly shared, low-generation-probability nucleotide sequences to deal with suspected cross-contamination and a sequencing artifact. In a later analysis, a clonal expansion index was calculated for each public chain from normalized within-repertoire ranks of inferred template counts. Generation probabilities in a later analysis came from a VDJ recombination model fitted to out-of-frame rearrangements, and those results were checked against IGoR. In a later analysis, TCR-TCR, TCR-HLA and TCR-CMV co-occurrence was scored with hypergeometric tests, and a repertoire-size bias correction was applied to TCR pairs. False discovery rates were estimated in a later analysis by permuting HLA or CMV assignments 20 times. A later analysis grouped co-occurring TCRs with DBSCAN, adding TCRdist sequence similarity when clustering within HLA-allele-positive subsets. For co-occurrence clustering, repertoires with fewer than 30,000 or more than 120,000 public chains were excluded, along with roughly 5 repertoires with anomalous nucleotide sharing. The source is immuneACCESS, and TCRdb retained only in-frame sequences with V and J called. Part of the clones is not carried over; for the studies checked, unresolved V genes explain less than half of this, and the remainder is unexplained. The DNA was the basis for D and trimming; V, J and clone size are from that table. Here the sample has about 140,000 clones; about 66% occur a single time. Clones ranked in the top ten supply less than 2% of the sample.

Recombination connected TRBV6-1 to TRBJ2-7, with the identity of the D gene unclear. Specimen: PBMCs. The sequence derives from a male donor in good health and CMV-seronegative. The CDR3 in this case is CASSDLGRLSSYEQYF. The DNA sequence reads TGTGCCAGCAGTGACCTGGGCAGGTTAAGCTCCTACGAGCAGTACTTC.